This passage covers 24 T cell receptor beta chains from one sample sequenced in a study of blood T cell repertoires in COVID-19. Repertoires were generated with immunoSEQ multiplex PCR, while TCRdb's copy carries only in-frame clones and drops some. This sample has 200,000 or so clones, with less than 90% found just once. The sequencing sample was made of peripheral blood. All receptors come from a woman aged 80 or over with COVID-19, enrolled during active disease.

A few counts support this clone. J is TRBJ1-3 and V is TRBV5-4; TRBD1 matches 9 bases. Losses at the gene ends were 3 bases for V and 4 bases for J; bases not matched to a gene: 5. The CDR3 consists of 15 residues. Germline CDR1 and CDR2: SGHNT and YYREEE (reference sequence). The CDR3 DNA follows: TGTGCCAGCAGCTCACAGGGGGCGCGGGGAAACACCATATATTTT. This encodes CASSSQGARGNTIYF. The complete variable domain, with remaining parts taken from reference TRBV5-4 and TRBJ1-3, reads ETGVTQSPTHLIKTRGQQVTLRCSSQSGHNTVSWYQQALGQGPQFIFQYYREEENGRGNFPPRFSGLQFPNYSSELNVNALELDDSALYLCASSSQGARGNTIYFGEGSWLTVV.

This sequence joins TRBV19 and TRBJ1-3; D is undetermined. Trimming took off 5 bases at V and 0 bases at J, with 17 bases between the two ends. The CDR3 totals 17 residues. CDR1 and CDR2 (germline): LNHDA, SQIVND (reference sequence). CDR3 DNA sequence: TGTGCCAGTAGTCCACCTCGAGGTCGTACCTCTGGAAACACCATATATTTT. As protein: CASSPPRGRTSGNTIYF.

This clone appeared once. The V and J genes are TRBV11-3 and TRBJ2-7; D uncertain. V was trimmed by 1 base and J by 1 base, leaving 5 bases between them. The CDR3 covers 13 residues. The germline V gene has CDR1 SGHNT and CDR2 YENEEA. The DNA for the CDR3 is TGTGCCAGCAGCTTAGGGCGGTCCTACGAGCAGTACTTC. Translating it yields CASSLGRSYEQYF.

CDR3 region: CAWKASYEQYF. In nucleotides, the CDR3 is TGTGCCTGGAAAGCTTCCTACGAGCAGTACTTC. V usage is TRBV30 and J usage is TRBJ2-7; D unclear. Germline loops: CDR1 GTSNPN, CDR2 SVGIG (reference sequence). V shed 4 bases and J shed 1 base, with 5 bases lying between them. This CDR3 comprises 11 residues.

As DNA, the CDR3 is TGTGCCAGTAGTATTCTAGGGAGTCGGGAGCAGTACTTC. Amino acids: CASSILGSREQYF. The gene calls are TRBV19 and TRBJ2-7; perhaps TRBD2 as D (5 bases). The CDR3 contains 13 residues. The V end lost 3 bases, the J end lost 7 bases, and 13 bases lay between the germline ends. Germline-derived CDR1 and CDR2 are LNHDA and SQIVND (reference sequence). The whole variable domain, remainder taken from reference TRBV19 and TRBJ2-7, is DGGITQSPKYLFRKEGQNVTLSCEQNLNHDAMYWYRQDPGQGLRLIYYSQIVNDFQKGDIAEGYSVSREKKESFPLTVTSAQKNPTAFYLCASSILGSREQYFGPGTRLTVT.

The chain carries TRBV6-6 and TRBJ2-7; D ambiguous. Germline CDR1 and CDR2: MNHNY and SVGAGI (reference sequence). This CDR3 is 12 amino acids long. V was cut by 8 bases and J by 2 bases, with 10 bases left in between. This CDR3 is CASVSTTYEQYF. DNA for the CDR3: TGTGCCAGCGTCTCCACAACCTACGAGCAGTACTTC.

The V gene is TRBV6-5, the J gene TRBJ1-1; 10 bases are a match to TRBD1. With 4 bases clipped from V and 5 bases from J, the junction kept 10 bases outside the gene matches. The CDR3 extends over 16 amino acids. CDR1 is MNHEY, CDR2 SVGAGI, per germline. The CDR3 loop reads CASSSGTGVRWTEAFF. The CDR3 coding sequence is TGTGCCAGCAGTTCCGGGACAGGGGTCAGATGGACTGAAGCTTTCTTT.

This chain joins TRBV10-3 and TRBJ2-1; D gene ambiguous. CDR1 is ENHRY and CDR2 is SYGVKD in the germline V gene. This CDR3 contains 12 residues. The V and J ends lost 2 bases and 9 bases respectively, with 8 bases between them. The CDR3 reads CAISESSIEQFF. The CDR3 DNA sequence: TGTGCCATCAGTGAGAGTAGTATTGAGCAGTTCTTC.

This clone was counted a single time. This chain joins TRBV19 and TRBJ1-2; D call uncertain. Trimming left V 3 bases short and J 6 bases short, with 8 bases between. The CDR3 totals 12 residues. The germline gives CDR1 LNHDA, CDR2 SQIVND (reference sequence). The CDR3 nucleotides are TGTGCCAGTAGTATTCGGGAGCATGGCTACACCTTC. It is translated as CASSIREHGYTF.

The rearrangement joins TRBV15 to TRBJ2-3, with TRBD2 matching 15 bases. Germline CDR1 is LNHNV and CDR2 is YYDKDF (reference sequence). The CDR3 runs to 16 residues. Trimming cost V 1 base and J 6 bases; bases outside gene matches: 2. The CDR3 protein is CATSRGTSGGADTQYF. In nucleotides, the CDR3 is TGTGCCACCAGCAGAGGGACTAGCGGGGGGGCCGATACGCAGTATTTT.

This rearrangement joins TRBV28 to TRBJ1-6; a weak D match, TRBD1 (6 bases). This CDR3 is 14 amino acids long. Germline V gives CDR1 MDHEN, CDR2 SYDVKM. The V gene lost 2 bases and the J gene lost 10 bases, with 12 bases spanning the gap. CDR3 sequence reads: CASSLVQGRSPLHF. CDR3 nucleotide sequence: TGTGCCAGCAGTTTAGTACAGGGAAGATCACCCCTCCACTTT.

The J gene is TRBJ2-2, the V gene TRBV30; the match to TRBD2 covers 8 bases. CDR3 length: 15 amino acids. J lost 1 base, V lost 4 bases, and 5 bases had no gene match. Germline V CDR1 and CDR2: GTSNPN, SVGIG (reference sequence). CDR3 nucleotide sequence: TGTGCCTGGACCCGACGGGGGGGGAACACCGGGGAGCTGTTTTTT. It specifies CAWTRRGGNTGELFF.

V and J are TRBV11-2 and TRBJ2-3; 10 bases line up with TRBD2. V lost 8 bases and J lost 5; bases outside the gene matches: 10. From germline, CDR1 is SGHAT and CDR2 FQNNGV. This CDR3 is 15 amino acids long. CDR3 bases: TGTGCCAGCGAATTAGCGGGGGGCCCCGGAGATACGCAGTATTTT. Its translation is CASELAGGPGDTQYF.

A remark on this clone: At the DNA level, this CDR3 is encoded by other sequences in the same sample as well. The rearrangement uses TRBV2 and TRBJ2-1, with D tentatively TRBD1 (6 bases). Germline V gives CDR1 SNHLY, CDR2 FYNNEI. The V end lost 2 bases, the J end lost 4 bases, and 6 bases lay between the germline ends. The CDR3 is made up of 13 amino acids. CDR3 coding DNA: TGTGCCAGCAGTGAACAGGGGTACAATGAGCAGTTCTTC. Encoded protein: CASSEQGYNEQFF. Full variable domain (outside the CDR3, taken from reference TRBV2 and TRBJ2-1): EPEVTQTPSHQVTQMGQEVILRCVPISNHLYFYWYRQILGQKVEFLVSFYNNEISEKSEIFDDQFSVERPDGSNFTLKIRSTKLEDSAMYFCASSEQGYNEQFFGPGTRLTVL.

This chain links TRBV28 with TRBJ1-2; D remains ambiguous. With 3 bases removed from V and 11 bases from J, the gap between germline ends came to 22 bases. The CDR3 contains 15 residues. Germline V gives CDR1 MDHEN, CDR2 SYDVKM. CDR3 protein: CASSLSLRGNALYTF. The CDR3 nucleotides are TGTGCCAGCAGTTTGTCGTTGCGGGGTAATGCATTGTACACCTTC.

The chain joins TRBV4-3 to TRBJ2-7; the match to TRBD2 covers 8 bases. Germline CDR1 and CDR2: LGHNA and YSLEER. V gave up 4 bases and J gave up 2 bases; unmatched junction bases: 7. This CDR3 region has 15 residues. The CDR3, as DNA: TGCGCCAGCAGCCCCACGGGGGGGACAACCTACGAGCAGTACTTC. Translation gives CASSPTGGTTYEQYF.

The chain couples TRBV6-1 to TRBJ1-3, with D maybe TRBD1 (6 bases). V lost 1 base and J 4 bases, leaving 17 bases between the germline ends. The CDR3 runs to 17 residues. Germline-derived CDR1 and CDR2 are MNHNS and SASEGT. The DNA of the CDR3 is TGTGCCAGCAGTGAAGTCCCAGACAGGTCTTTCGGAAACACCATATATTTT. Protein product: CASSEVPDRSFGNTIYF.

In its sample, this clone was seen a few times. The rearrangement uses TRBV5-3 and TRBJ1-2, with unresolved D. TRBV5-3 is assigned to the ORF class and has an uncertain function. CDR3 size: 15 residues. The V and J ends lost 0 bases and 3 bases respectively, with 12 bases between them. The CDR3 DNA sequence: TGTGCCAGAAGCTTGGGAGGAGGGAGAGACTATGGCTACACCTTC. Translated: CARSLGGGRDYGYTF.

About this clone: This sample includes further DNA sequences coding for the same CDR3. The genes are TRBV5-1 and TRBJ1-1; possible D gene TRBD1, 6 bases. The germline gives CDR1 SGHRS, CDR2 YFSETQ. The CDR3 sequence is 14 residues long. V shed 2 bases and J shed 2 bases, with 10 bases lying between them. This CDR3 reads CASSFTGLNTEAFF. Written as DNA, the CDR3 is TGCGCCAGCAGCTTCACAGGGTTAAACACTGAAGCTTTCTTT. Drawing the rest from reference TRBV5-1 and TRBJ1-1, the complete variable domain is KAGVTQTPRYLIKTRGQQVTLSCSPISGHRSVSWYQQTPGQGLQFLFEYFSETQRNKGNFPGRFSGRQFSNSRSEMNVSTLELGDSALYLCASSFTGLNTEAFFGQGTRLTVV.

The chain couples TRBV7-8 to TRBJ2-1, with 11 bases that match TRBD2. Germline loops: CDR1 SGHVS, CDR2 FQNEAQ. This CDR3 is 15 amino acids long. Trimming removed 5 bases from V and 3 bases from J; junction bases left unmatched: 3. The CDR3 bases are TGTGCCAGCAGCACACTAGCGGGAGTCTACAATGAGCAGTTCTTC. Translation: CASSTLAGVYNEQFF.

This clone was seen once. The rearrangement links TRBV6-1 to TRBJ1-5, with D hard to call. V lost 3 bases, J lost 8 bases, and 14 bases lay in between. The length of the CDR3 is 14 residues. Germline V gene lookup returns CDR1 MNHNS and CDR2 SASEGT. In nucleotides, the CDR3 is TGTGCCAGCAGTGATTTTTCATTCCGGGAGCCCCAGCATTTT. It translates to CASSDFSFREPQHF.

J is TRBJ1-2 and V is TRBV3-1 (or the pseudogene TRBV3-2); 7 bases agree with TRBD1. Germline V gene sequence: CDR1 LGHDT, CDR2 YNNKEL (reference sequence). The CDR3 loop spans 15 amino acids. J gave up 10 bases and V 3 bases, and 14 bases lay outside the gene matches. The CDR3, as DNA: TGTGCCAGCAGCCACTCAACCGGGACAGCGAATCTCTACACCTTC. This sequence encodes CASSHSTGTANLYTF.

This chain uses TRBV29-1 with TRBJ2-3, with D perhaps matching TRBD1 (5 bases). Trimming left V 4 bases short and J 4 bases short, with 15 bases between. The CDR3 sequence is 14 residues long. In germline, CDR1 is SQVTM, CDR2 ANQGSEA. The CDR3 region is CSVGQGFFSDTQYF. The CDR3 DNA sequence: TGCAGCGTTGGTCAGGGTTTTTTTTCAGATACGCAGTATTTT.

V gene TRBV4-1 combines with J gene TRBJ1-4; the D gene is possibly TRBD1 (5 bases). V lost 7 bases, J lost 0 bases, and 12 bases lay in between. The CDR3 totals 15 residues. Germline lookup yields CDR1 MGHRA and CDR2 YSYEKL. CDR3 loop: CASKRQIPTNEKLFF. The DNA for the CDR3 is TGCGCCAGCAAACGACAGATTCCAACTAATGAAAAACTGTTTTTT.